This section outlines one T cell receptor (beta chain) sequence together with its context. The target antigen is unknown. These data come from a study of T cell repertoires in cytomegalovirus infection. TCRdb re-called the reads with MiXCR, one entry per CDR3 protein. Altogether some 350,000 distinct CDR3 sequences are present, around a third being singletons, with the ten largest covering less than 15%. Germline V lookup: CDR1 LGHDT, CDR2 YNNKEL (reference sequence). This CDR3 contains 13 residues. Trimming left V 4 bases short and J 8 bases short, with 12 bases between. The sequence was obtained from a human donor in good health (CMV status not recorded). Some clones in this sample may be carry-over from other donors' samples. The chain couples TRBV3-1 to TRBJ2-1; a weak D match, TRBD2 (5 bases). Sequencing used cultured PBMCs, obtained from culture after CMV antigen stimulation. CDR3 nucleotides: TGTGCCAGCAGCCGTGCTAGCAGATATGAGCAGTTCTTC. Its protein product is CASSRASRYEQFF.